The 30 T cell receptor beta chains below all came from one sample that was sequenced in a study of blood T cell repertoires in COVID-19. Profiling relied on immunoSEQ multiplex PCR, and the TCRdb table lists in-frame clones only, not all of them. The repertoire consists of about 270,000 clones, with roughly 87% occurring once and the leading ten covering about 1%. Sequenced input: PBMCs or T cells enriched from blood (not recorded which). Receptors were obtained from a woman aged 25-40 years who had recovered from COVID-19.

The V gene is TRBV5-1, the J gene TRBJ2-6; maybe TRBD1 (6 bases). V was pared by 4 bases and J by 4 bases, with 18 bases between. Germline assignment: CDR1 SGHRS and CDR2 YFSETQ. This CDR3 region has 17 residues. The CDR3, as DNA: TGCGCCAGCAGCCCCACGGCAGGGGTAGGAGGGGCCAACGTCCTGACTTTC. It translates to CASSPTAGVGGANVLTF.

The chain links TRBV27 to TRBJ1-2; D possibly corresponds to TRBD1 (5 bases). Trimming shortened V by 2 bases and J by 7 bases, and 17 bases separated the two germline ends. The CDR3 is 15 amino acids. The germline CDR1 and CDR2 sequences are MNHEY and SMNVEV (reference sequence). CDR3 protein: CASSLQGRWQGGYTF. For the CDR3, the DNA is TGTGCCAGCAGTTTACAGGGAAGGTGGCAAGGTGGCTACACCTTC.

The chain uses TRBV28 and TRBJ1-2, with 8 positions matching TRBD1. Germline assignment: CDR1 MDHEN and CDR2 SYDVKM. The CDR3 is made up of 14 amino acids. V trimming: 10 bases; J trimming: 6 bases; junction bases outside the gene matches: 13. The CDR3 sequence is CATQGAGDKDGYTF. CDR3 bases: TGTGCCACCCAGGGGGCAGGGGATAAGGATGGCTACACCTTC.

J is TRBJ1-4 and V is TRBV2; 10 bases are a match to TRBD1. This CDR3 comprises 20 residues. CDR1 and CDR2 (germline): SNHLY, FYNNEI. After removal of 1 base from V and 4 bases from J, the junction contained 15 bases not matched to a gene. DNA for the CDR3: TGTGCCAGCAGTGAAGGGCAAACGGACAGGGGGTATCGTTTTAATGAAAAACTGTTTTTT. Amino acids: CASSEGQTDRGYRFNEKLFF.

The chain joins TRBV5-1 to TRBJ1-1; 9 nucleotides agree with TRBD1. The CDR3 covers 13 residues. Trimming removed 3 bases from V and 6 bases from J; junction bases left unmatched: 3. CDR1 and CDR2 (germline): SGHRS, YFSETQ. CDR3 in DNA: TGCGCCAGCAGCTCTGACAGGGGGGCTGAAGCTTTCTTT. Its protein product is CASSSDRGAEAFF.

The chain couples TRBV7-2 to TRBJ1-3, with D perhaps TRBD1 (5 bases). Trimming removed 4 bases from V and 2 bases from J, with 9 bases in between. This CDR3 has 14 amino acids. From germline, CDR1 is SGHTA and CDR2 FQGNSA. The CDR3 DNA is TGTGCCAGCAGCTCCCAGGGTGCTGGAAACACCATATATTTT. This gives the protein CASSSQGAGNTIYF.

This chain connects TRBV28 to TRBJ1-2, with 7 bases lining up with TRBD1. With 5 bases clipped from V and 2 bases from J, the junction kept 5 bases outside the gene matches. In germline, CDR1 is MDHEN, CDR2 SYDVKM. The length of the CDR3 is 14 residues. The CDR3, as DNA: TGTGCCAGCAGTCCGTTCAGGGGGAACTATGGCTACACCTTC. Amino acid sequence: CASSPFRGNYGYTF.

The chain employs TRBV11-3 and TRBJ2-5; the D is unclear. There are 12 residues in the CDR3. CDR1 is SGHNT, CDR2 YENEEA, per germline. V was cut by 3 bases and J by 4 bases, with 6 bases left in between. CDR3 residues: CASSFSGETQYF. The CDR3 DNA follows: TGTGCCAGCAGCTTTAGTGGAGAGACCCAGTACTTC.

The rearrangement uses TRBV29-1 and TRBJ2-1; TRBD2 agrees at 15 bases. CDR1 is SQVTM, CDR2 ANQGSEA, per germline. The length of the CDR3 is 15 residues. J lost 6 bases, V lost 5 bases, and 5 bases had no gene match. DNA of the CDR3: TGCAGCGTTCCGGGACTAGCGGGAGGATTCAATGAGCAGTTCTTC. Its protein is CSVPGLAGGFNEQFF.

Concerning this clone itself: The sample has other DNA sequences that encode this CDR3 too. This chain links TRBV9 with TRBJ1-4; D call uncertain. Germline V gene data show CDR1 as SGDLS and CDR2 as YYNGEE. The CDR3 is made up of 14 amino acids. Trimming removed 0 bases at V and 3 bases at J, with 6 bases between. The CDR3 loop reads CASSVGTANEKLFF. The CDR3 coding sequence is TGTGCCAGCAGCGTAGGCACGGCTAATGAAAAACTGTTTTTT.

As regards this clone: Sequence at one end of the junction differs from germline and may be a read error. The CDR3 coding sequence is TGTGCCAGTAGGATAGGGGGCAACTATGGCTACACCTTC. It yields the protein CASRIGGNYGYTF. The chain links TRBV19 to TRBJ1-2; 7 bases line up with TRBD1. CDR1 and CDR2 from the germline V gene are LNHDA and SQIVND (reference sequence). There are 13 residues in the CDR3.

The gene calls are TRBV27 and TRBJ2-3, with D possibly TRBD2 on 5 matching bases. Between the trimmed V and J ends, which lost 5 bases and 6 bases, there was a span of 15 bases. From germline, CDR1 is MNHEY and CDR2 SMNVEV (reference sequence). This CDR3 is 14 amino acids long. The CDR3 reads CASSPYPPGDTQYF. The CDR3 nucleotides are TGTGCCAGCAGTCCATACCCCCCGGGGGATACGCAGTATTTT.

This clone was observed a few times. The gene calls are TRBV6-2 or TRBV6-3 and TRBJ2-1; 9 bases fit TRBD2. Trimming cost V 5 bases and J 7 bases; bases outside gene matches: 3. This CDR3 region has 13 residues. Germline lookup yields CDR1 MNHEY and CDR2 SVGEGT. The CDR3 sequence: CASSEREVNEQFF. DNA for the CDR3: TGTGCCAGCAGTGAGCGGGAGGTAAATGAGCAGTTCTTC.

The chain carries TRBV28 and TRBJ2-1; 8 bases fit TRBD2. The length of the CDR3 is 13 residues. Germline V CDR1 and CDR2: MDHEN, SYDVKM. V shed 5 bases, J shed 7 bases, and the junction held 4 bases outside the gene matches. For the CDR3, the DNA is TGTGCCAGCAGTCCCGGGACTAGGAATGAGCAGTTCTTC. Its translation is CASSPGTRNEQFF.

This clone was counted a few times. The chain carries TRBV5-1 and TRBJ2-3; D may be TRBD1 (5 bases). The CDR3 covers 14 residues. Trimming removed 1 base at V and 5 bases at J, with 11 bases between. Germline V gives CDR1 SGHRS, CDR2 YFSETQ. This CDR3 reads CASSLMPGQDTQYF. Here the CDR3 DNA reads TGCGCCAGCAGCTTGATGCCAGGGCAAGATACGCAGTATTTT.

The V and J genes are TRBV29-1 and TRBJ2-7, with 8 bases matching TRBD1. The length of the CDR3 is 12 residues. CDR1 is SQVTM and CDR2 is ANQGSEA in the germline V gene. V lost 7 bases and J lost 5; bases outside the gene matches: 7. The CDR3 here is CSGYRTGNEQYF. CDR3 nucleotide sequence: TGCAGCGGTTATAGGACAGGGAACGAGCAGTACTTC.

The V and J genes are TRBV9 and TRBJ1-1; no definite D call. Germline V gene sequence: CDR1 SGDLS, CDR2 YYNGEE. The CDR3 is 13 residues long. Trimming took 1 base from V and 5 from J, leaving 9 bases between them. The CDR3 coding sequence is TGTGCCAGCAGCGTATACGGAGGAACTGAAGCTTTCTTT. Its protein product is CASSVYGGTEAFF.

V gene TRBV27 combines with J gene TRBJ1-5, with D possibly TRBD1 on 5 matching bases. The CDR3 runs 13 residues. Germline V gives CDR1 MNHEY, CDR2 SMNVEV (reference sequence). Trimming cost V 3 bases and J 6 bases, with 9 bases left between them. CDR3 nucleotides: TGTGCCAGCAGTTTCGGTGGGGCTCAGCCCCAGCATTTT. This codes for CASSFGGAQPQHF.

The chain links TRBV28 to TRBJ2-1; D perhaps matches TRBD1 (5 bases). Trimming removed 6 bases at V and 10 bases at J, with 13 bases between. There are 12 residues in the CDR3. Per the germline V gene, CDR1 is MDHEN and CDR2 is SYDVKM. The CDR3 reads CASRAPGMEQFF. The CDR3 DNA is TGTGCCAGCAGAGCCCCAGGGATGGAGCAGTTCTTC.

The CDR3 loop is CASSASPGLAKNIQYF. In DNA form, the CDR3 reads TGTGCCAGCAGTGCGAGTCCGGGGTTAGCCAAAAACATTCAGTACTTC. The chain carries TRBV2 and TRBJ2-4, with D possibly TRBD2 on 5 matching bases. This CDR3 comprises 16 residues. Trimming stripped 4 bases from V and 0 bases from J, with 13 bases between. The V gene's germline CDR1 is SNHLY and CDR2 FYNNEI.

The J gene is TRBJ1-2, the V gene TRBV2, with D perhaps TRBD1 (6 bases). This CDR3 spans 14 amino acids. Between the trimmed V and J ends, which lost 4 bases and 8 bases, there was a span of 17 bases. From germline, CDR1 is SNHLY and CDR2 FYNNEI. Here the CDR3 reads CASSGSRGGRGYTF. As DNA, the CDR3 is TGTGCCAGCAGTGGCTCGCGTGGGGGCCGGGGCTACACCTTC.

This chain uses TRBV25-1 with TRBJ2-7; 8 bases map to TRBD1. Germline V gene data show CDR1 as MGHDK and CDR2 as SYGVNS. V trimming: 11 bases; J trimming: 6 bases; junction bases outside the gene matches: 6. CDR3 size: 11 residues. DNA for the CDR3: TGTGCCTCCGGGACAGGACTCGAGCAGTACTTC. The encoded protein is CASGTGLEQYF.

The chain couples TRBV6-2 or TRBV6-3 to TRBJ2-7; 7 nucleotides line up with TRBD1. The CDR3 spans 12 residues. J was trimmed by 7 bases and V by 4 bases; bases with no gene match: 4. Germline CDR1 and CDR2: MNHEY and SVGEGT. The CDR3 here is CASSWWTGEQYF. DNA of the CDR3: TGTGCCAGCAGTTGGTGGACAGGAGAGCAGTACTTC.

This clone was found once. The V and J genes are TRBV7-3 and TRBJ1-1, with 7 bases that match TRBD1. Germline V gives CDR1 SGHTA, CDR2 FQGTGA. The trim removed 6 bases at V and 3 bases at J, leaving 7 bases unmatched. This CDR3 is built from 14 residues. CDR3 sequence reads: CASRTQGSDTEAFF. The CDR3 DNA reads as TGTGCCAGCAGAACACAGGGGTCCGACACTGAAGCTTTCTTT.

In this sample, this clone turned up a few times. The J gene is TRBJ1-1, the V gene TRBV7-9, with 8 bases fitting TRBD1. This CDR3 has 14 amino acids. Germline V lookup: CDR1 SEHNR, CDR2 FQNEAQ (reference sequence). The trim removed 5 bases at V and 1 base at J, leaving 3 bases unmatched. CDR3 bases: TGTGCCAGCAGCCTTACAGGGGGGAACACTGAAGCTTTCTTT. This translates into CASSLTGGNTEAFF.

This chain connects TRBV25-1 to TRBJ1-4; D is unresolved. V was shortened by 5 bases and J by 8 bases, with 15 bases between the two germline ends. The CDR3 has 14 amino acids. Per the germline V gene, CDR1 is MGHDK and CDR2 is SYGVNS. The CDR3 nucleotides are TGTGCCAGCAGTCCCATACGGCCAGGCGAAAAACTGTTTTTT. As protein: CASSPIRPGEKLFF.

This sequence joins TRBV5-6 and TRBJ1-2; D not certain. Trimming took off 2 bases at V and 4 bases at J, with 18 bases between the two ends. The CDR3 contains 16 residues. Looked up from germline, CDR1 is SGHDT and CDR2 is YYEEEE. Written as DNA, the CDR3 is TGTGCCAGCAGCTTATGGGCCGAACCACGGGGCTATGGCTACACCTTC. It codes for CASSLWAEPRGYGYTF. Full variable domain (outside the CDR3, taken from reference TRBV5-6 and TRBJ1-2): DAGVTQSPTHLIKTRGQQVTLRCSPKSGHDTVSWYQQALGQGPQFIFQYYEEEERQRGNFPDRFSGHQFPNYSSELNVNALLLGDSALYLCASSLWAEPRGYGYTFGSGTRLTVV.

This clone has more than one count but fewer than ten. This sequence joins TRBV10-3 and TRBJ1-6; 10 bases are shared with TRBD1. The V and J ends lost 8 bases and 10 bases, in that order; junction bases with no gene match: 5. Germline loops: CDR1 ENHRY, CDR2 SYGVKD. The CDR3 sequence is 13 residues long. DNA for the CDR3: TGTGCCATCGCGAGGGACAGGGGATCACCCCTCCACTTT. Translation: CAIARDRGSPLHF.

The rearrangement joins TRBV6-1 to TRBJ1-5; D is possibly TRBD1 (5 bases). CDR1 is MNHNS, CDR2 SASEGT, per germline. The V gene lost 2 bases and the J gene lost 7 bases, with 12 bases spanning the gap. The length of the CDR3 is 14 residues. The CDR3 DNA follows: TGTGCCAGCAGTGAAATGTGGGGGGAGCAGCCCCAGCATTTT. Translating it yields CASSEMWGEQPQHF.

V and J are TRBV7-9 and TRBJ2-7; 7 bases are shared with TRBD1. The germline CDR1 and CDR2 sequences are SEHNR and FQNEAQ (reference sequence). Trimming at V came to 5 bases and at J to 2 bases, leaving 6 bases not matched to a gene. The CDR3 consists of 14 residues. The CDR3 sequence is CASSLRDRAYEQYF. CDR3 nucleotide sequence: TGTGCCAGCAGCCTACGGGACAGAGCCTACGAGCAGTACTTC.